Below are 11 T cell receptor beta chains sequenced from a single sample in a study of cytomegalovirus exposure and HLA in healthy donors. Use of 60 Vbeta and 13 Jbeta primers characterized the PCR. The method was immunoSEQ multiplex PCR; TCRdb's version includes in-frame clones alone and lacks a portion of them. Of some 130,000 clones detected, around 80% appear once; the ten largest clones hold approximately 7%. The sample consisted of PBMCs. All receptors come from a man aged 35-49 years in good health and CMV-seropositive.

In DNA form, the CDR3 reads TGCGCCAGCAGCCAAGGTAGACTAGCGGGGAGGAATGAGCAGTTCTTC. This encodes CASSQGRLAGRNEQFF. This chain uses TRBV4-1 with TRBJ2-1, with 11 bases that match TRBD2. The J segment lost 7 bases and the V segment lost 1 base, leaving 6 bases of the junction unmatched. The germline V gene has CDR1 MGHRA and CDR2 YSYEKL. The CDR3 loop spans 16 amino acids.

This rearrangement joins TRBV28 to TRBJ2-7; 7 bases are a match to TRBD1. Germline CDR1 and CDR2: MDHEN and SYDVKM. Trimming took 7 bases from V and 1 from J; bases not matched to a gene: 7. The CDR3 spans 14 residues. The CDR3 DNA sequence: TGTGCCAGCATTTCGGGACAGTCTTCCTACGAGCAGTACTTC. Its translation is CASISGQSSYEQYF.

This clone was seen a handful of times. The V call is TRBV6-1, the J call TRBJ1-2, with D unclear. CDR1 and CDR2 (germline): MNHNS, SASEGT. With 3 bases removed from V and 4 bases from J, the gap between germline ends came to 9 bases. The CDR3 sequence is 13 residues long. The CDR3 loop is CASSEGRVYGYTF. In nucleotides, the CDR3 is TGTGCCAGCAGTGAGGGCAGAGTCTATGGCTACACCTTC.

The chain couples TRBV6-1 to TRBJ1-5; weak D call: TRBD1 (5 bases). This CDR3 comprises 16 residues. The V and J ends lost 2 bases and 1 base respectively, with 12 bases between them. Germline CDR1 is MNHNS and CDR2 is SASEGT. The chain's CDR3 is CASSELAGYSNQPQHF. As DNA, the CDR3 is TGTGCCAGCAGTGAATTGGCAGGGTACAGCAATCAGCCCCAGCATTTT.

Only a few counts were recorded for this clone. This chain links TRBV19 with TRBJ2-7; the match to TRBD2 covers 9 bases. Germline CDR1 LNHDA, CDR2 SQIVND (reference sequence). Losses at the gene ends were 4 bases for V and 7 bases for J; bases not matched to a gene: 8. The CDR3 is 14 amino acids. The CDR3 coding sequence is TGTGCCAGTAGTAATCCGGGACTAGCAGATGAGCAGTACTTC. Its protein product is CASSNPGLADEQYF. The variable domain in full, completed from reference TRBV19 and TRBJ2-7, reads DGGITQSPKYLFRKEGQNVTLSCEQNLNHDAMYWYRQDPGQGLRLIYYSQIVNDFQKGDIAEGYSVSREKKESFPLTVTSAQKNPTAFYLCASSNPGLADEQYFGPGTRLTVT.

The chain carries TRBV18 and TRBJ2-1; D gene ambiguous. This CDR3 is 13 amino acids long. Germline-derived CDR1 and CDR2 are KGHSH and LQKENI. Trimming shortened V by 1 base and J by 3 bases, and 4 bases separated the two germline ends. The CDR3 DNA reads TGTGCCAGCTCACCACGCGACTACAATGAGCAGTTCTTC. Protein sequence: CASSPRDYNEQFF. The full variable domain, completed using reference TRBV18 and TRBJ2-1, is NAGVMQNPRHLVRRRGQEARLRCSPMKGHSHVYWYRQLPEEGLKFMVYLQKENIIDESGMPKERFSAEFPKEGPSILRIQQVVRGDSAAYFCASSPRDYNEQFFGPGTRLTVL.

This clone was seen only once. This chain uses TRBV4-1 with TRBJ1-2, with 10 bases identical to TRBD1. Germline assignment: CDR1 MGHRA and CDR2 YSYEKL. V shed 4 bases and J 6 bases; nucleotides not matched to a gene: 2. The CDR3 spans 13 residues. DNA for the CDR3: TGCGCCAGCAGCCGGACAGGGGGAGATGGCTACACCTTC. This encodes CASSRTGGDGYTF.

The chain recombines TRBV9 with TRBJ2-7; a possible D gene is TRBD1 (6 bases). The germline V gene has CDR1 SGDLS and CDR2 YYNGEE. This CDR3 contains 15 residues. The V and J ends lost 0 bases and 0 bases respectively, with 10 bases between them. In DNA form, the CDR3 reads TGTGCCAGCAGCGTAGCGGGACATATCTCCTACGAGCAGTACTTC. Protein: CASSVAGHISYEQYF.

This clone was seen only once. This chain uses TRBV28 with TRBJ2-5; tentatively, D is TRBD2 (6 bases). With 4 bases removed from V and 7 bases from J, the gap between germline ends came to 16 bases. Germline CDR1 and CDR2: MDHEN and SYDVKM. This CDR3 comprises 14 residues. The CDR3 DNA reads as TGTGCCAGCAGTTGGGTCAATTTCGGGGGGACCCAGTACTTC. Protein product: CASSWVNFGGTQYF.

The chain links TRBV18 to TRBJ2-4; tentatively, D is TRBD1 (5 bases). In germline, CDR1 is KGHSH, CDR2 LQKENI. The germline V and J ends were trimmed by 3 bases and 2 bases, with 11 bases remaining between them. The CDR3 is 15 residues long. CDR3 DNA sequence: TGTGCCAGCTCACCCCAGGGCAGTTCCAAAAACATTCAGTACTTC. Translated, it gives CASSPQGSSKNIQYF.

This rearrangement joins TRBV9 to TRBJ1-4; 8 nucleotides match TRBD1. The CDR3 covers 14 residues. The V and J ends lost 0 bases and 7 bases, in that order; junction bases with no gene match: 2. The V gene's germline CDR1 is SGDLS and CDR2 YYNGEE. CDR3 nucleotides: TGTGCCAGCAGCGTAGACAGGGGGAGTGAAAAACTGTTTTTT. Translating it yields CASSVDRGSEKLFF.